Below are 32 T cell receptor beta chains sequenced from a single sample in a study of blood T cell repertoires in COVID-19. Using immunoSEQ multiplex PCR, the repertoire was profiled, and TCRdb retains in-frame clones only, with some absent. The sample has 50,000 to 65,000 clones; more than 70% are singletons. The material sequenced was peripheral blood. These receptors came from a man aged 35-49 years with active COVID-19.

The chain recombines TRBV19 with TRBJ2-3, with TRBD2 matching 11 bases. Germline CDR1 is LNHDA and CDR2 is SQIVND (reference sequence). This CDR3 is built from 14 residues. V lost 5 bases and J lost 5; bases outside the gene matches: 3. The CDR3 here is CASSLGTSGDTQYF. DNA for the CDR3: TGTGCCAGTAGTCTAGGGACTAGCGGAGATACGCAGTATTTT.

V usage is TRBV19 and J usage is TRBJ2-1, with TRBD1 matching 8 bases. V lost 9 bases to trimming and J lost 4 bases; unmatched junction nucleotides: 11. CDR3 length: 15 residues. Per the germline V gene, CDR1 is LNHDA and CDR2 is SQIVND (reference sequence). The DNA of the CDR3 is TGTGCCAGCCGCCTGGGCAGGGGGCCTTACAATGAGCAGTTCTTC. The encoded protein is CASRLGRGPYNEQFF.

This rearrangement joins TRBV7-8 to TRBJ1-6; D remains ambiguous. The CDR3 consists of 15 residues. Germline V gene sequence: CDR1 SGHVS, CDR2 FQNEAQ. V lost 5 bases and J 7 bases, leaving 15 bases between the germline ends. Here the CDR3 reads CASSQDSLTNSPLHF. The CDR3 DNA sequence: TGTGCCAGCAGCCAGGACTCTTTAACCAATTCACCCCTCCACTTT.

This clone was counted between two and nine times. This chain uses TRBV7-3 with TRBJ1-2; D may be TRBD1 (5 bases). With 5 bases removed from V and 4 bases from J, the gap between germline ends came to 14 bases. The CDR3 contains 14 residues. The germline gives CDR1 SGHTA, CDR2 FQGTGA. CDR3 amino acids: CASSPRGDSYGYTF. In DNA form, the CDR3 reads TGTGCCAGCAGCCCTCGCGGGGACTCCTATGGCTACACCTTC. Based on the CDR3 plus reference TRBV7-3 and TRBJ1-2, the full variable domain is GAGVSQTPSNKVTEKGKYVELRCDPISGHTALYWYRQSLGQGPEFLIYFQGTGAADDSGLPNDRFFAVRPEGSVSTLKIQRTERGDSAVYLCASSPRGDSYGYTFGSGTRLTVV.

V usage is TRBV19 and J usage is TRBJ2-7; possibly TRBD2 for D (5 bases). CDR1 LNHDA and CDR2 SQIVND come from the germline V gene (reference sequence). The CDR3 loop spans 14 amino acids. Trimming removed 0 bases at V and 6 bases at J, with 12 bases between. CDR3 DNA: TGTGCCAGTAGTATAGATCGGACTGGGCGCGAGCAGTACTTC. Translated: CASSIDRTGREQYF.

J is TRBJ1-2 and V is TRBV6-2 or TRBV6-3, with D possibly being TRBD1 (6 bases). The CDR3 has 13 residues. V lost 6 bases and J 8 bases, leaving 16 bases between the germline ends. Per the germline V gene, CDR1 is MNHEY and CDR2 is SVGEGT. Here the CDR3 DNA reads TGTGCCAGCAGGTACACAGGGACCCAGGGCTACACCTTC. Its protein is CASRYTGTQGYTF.

The gene calls are TRBV19 and TRBJ2-2; no definite D call. Germline values: CDR1 LNHDA, CDR2 SQIVND (reference sequence). This CDR3 has 12 amino acids. V was cut by 3 bases and J by 6 bases, with 5 bases left in between. CDR3 sequence reads: CASSMYSGELFF. In DNA, the CDR3 is TGTGCCAGTAGTATGTACTCCGGGGAGCTGTTTTTT.

The count of this clone is one. The genes are TRBV7-9 and TRBJ2-7; a possible D gene is TRBD1 (5 bases). The CDR3 covers 14 residues. Germline lookup yields CDR1 SEHNR and CDR2 FQNEAQ (reference sequence). Trimming removed 2 bases from V and 5 bases from J, with 13 bases in between. The DNA for the CDR3 is TGTGCCAGCAGCTTAAACAGGTATCACGACGAGCAGTACTTC. It translates to CASSLNRYHDEQYF. The variable domain in full, completed from reference TRBV7-9 and TRBJ2-7, reads DTGVSQNPRHKITKRGQNVTFRCDPISEHNRLYWYRQTLGQGPEFLTYFQNEAQLEKSRLLSDRFSAERPKGSFSTLEIQRTEQGDSAMYLCASSLNRYHDEQYFGPGTRLTVT.

V usage is TRBV6-6 and J usage is TRBJ1-1; TRBD1 matches 11 bases. The CDR3 consists of 14 residues. The V gene end was trimmed by 6 bases and the J gene end by 4 bases; junction bases not matched to a gene: 4. CDR1 is MNHNY, CDR2 SVGAGI, per germline (reference sequence). The CDR3 region is CASRLGTGGTEAFF. The CDR3 DNA reads as TGTGCCAGCAGATTAGGGACAGGGGGCACTGAAGCTTTCTTT.

The CDR3 DNA follows: TGCGCCAGCAGCACGGACAGGGACTATGGCTACACCTTC. Its protein product is CASSTDRDYGYTF. V gene TRBV5-1 combines with J gene TRBJ1-2; 8 positions match TRBD1. Germline trimming cut 4 bases from V and 3 bases from J; bases unmatched to any gene: 2. This CDR3 spans 13 amino acids. Germline lookup yields CDR1 SGHRS and CDR2 YFSETQ.

The rearrangement links TRBV3-1 (or the pseudogene TRBV3-2) to TRBJ2-7; 11 bases are a match to TRBD2. Trimming cost V 8 bases and J 1 base; bases outside gene matches: 1. The length of the CDR3 is 13 residues. The germline V gene encodes CDR1 LGHDT and CDR2 YNNKEL (reference sequence). The CDR3 loop reads CASGTSGSYEQYF. The DNA for the CDR3 is TGTGCCAGCGGGACTAGCGGTTCCTACGAGCAGTACTTC.

The chain uses TRBV2 and TRBJ2-3, with D possibly being TRBD2 (6 bases). Trimming pared 8 bases from V and 2 bases from J, leaving 11 bases between. This CDR3 comprises 13 residues. CDR1 is SNHLY, CDR2 FYNNEI, per germline. CDR3 sequence reads: CASGTGVTDTQYF. The DNA of the CDR3 is TGTGCCAGCGGGACGGGGGTCACAGATACGCAGTATTTT. Supplemented by reference TRBV2 and TRBJ2-3, the full variable domain reads EPEVTQTPSHQVTQMGQEVILRCVPISNHLYFYWYRQILGQKVEFLVSFYNNEISEKSEIFDDQFSVERPDGSNFTLKIRSTKLEDSAMYFCASGTGVTDTQYFGPGTRLTVL.

The chain uses TRBV18 and TRBJ2-7, with 7 bases identical to TRBD1. V shed 3 bases, J shed 0 bases, and the junction held 2 bases outside the gene matches. The CDR3 runs to 14 residues. CDR1 is KGHSH and CDR2 is LQKENI in the germline V gene. CDR3 region: CASSPGTVSYEQYF. DNA for the CDR3: TGTGCCAGCTCACCCGGGACAGTCTCCTACGAGCAGTACTTC.

The rearrangement joins TRBV11-2 to TRBJ2-1; 9 bases match TRBD2. The CDR3 is 16 amino acids. CDR1 and CDR2 from the germline V gene are SGHAT and FQNNGV. After removal of 1 base from V and 2 bases from J, the junction contained 3 bases not matched to a gene. For the CDR3, the DNA is TGTGCCAGCAGCTTAGCTAGCGGGATAACCTACAATGAGCAGTTCTTC. The encoded protein is CASSLASGITYNEQFF.

The chain combines TRBV30 with TRBJ1-6, with no clear D. Germline V gene data show CDR1 as GTSNPN and CDR2 as SVGIG (reference sequence). The length of the CDR3 is 11 residues. Trimming stripped 6 bases from V and 8 bases from J, with 8 bases between. This CDR3 reads CACDKDSPLHF. The CDR3 region has the DNA TGTGCCTGCGACAAGGATTCACCCCTCCACTTT.

The chain recombines TRBV10-3 with TRBJ2-3; D possibly corresponds to TRBD1 (5 bases). This CDR3 spans 14 amino acids. Deletions cut 4 bases from V and 0 bases from J, with 8 bases between. The V gene's germline CDR1 is ENHRY and CDR2 SYGVKD. The CDR3 protein is CAISGSGSTDTQYF. DNA for the CDR3: TGTGCCATCAGTGGCTCAGGGAGCACAGATACGCAGTATTTT.

This clone turned up a few times. The chain links TRBV28 to TRBJ2-7; weak D call: TRBD1 (5 bases). The V and J ends lost 7 bases and 2 bases respectively, with 15 bases between them. The CDR3 contains 14 residues. CDR1 and CDR2 (germline): MDHEN, SYDVKM. CDR3 coding DNA: TGTGCCAGCAAGACAGTATTCAGCGCCTACGAGCAGTACTTC. This gives the protein CASKTVFSAYEQYF.

This chain uses TRBV11-2 with TRBJ1-6, with 7 bases fitting TRBD1. Germline CDR1 SGHAT, CDR2 FQNNGV. The CDR3 has 15 residues. J was trimmed by 10 bases and V by 4 bases; bases with no gene match: 10. The CDR3 spells CASSSGTRGDSPLHF. CDR3 coding DNA: TGTGCCAGCAGCTCTGGGACCAGGGGGGACTCACCCCTCCACTTT.

The chain recombines TRBV20-1 with TRBJ2-7, with 8 bases aligning to TRBD1. The CDR3 covers 14 residues. V lost 3 bases and J lost 0; bases outside the gene matches: 4. The germline V gene has CDR1 DFQATT and CDR2 SNEGSKA (reference sequence). This CDR3 reads CSASGDRLSYEQYF. DNA of the CDR3: TGCAGTGCTAGTGGGGACAGGCTCTCCTACGAGCAGTACTTC.

The chain couples TRBV11-1 to TRBJ1-1; D is unclear. Germline V gene lookup returns CDR1 SGHAT and CDR2 FQDESV (reference sequence). The CDR3 has 15 residues. Trimming took 5 bases from V and 1 from J, leaving 14 bases between them. CDR3 amino acids: CASSRGMVANTEAFF. In nucleotides, the CDR3 is TGTGCCAGCAGCAGAGGGATGGTTGCGAACACTGAAGCTTTCTTT.

This clone occurred once. The chain has TRBV27 and TRBJ1-4; 8 nucleotides align to TRBD1. The germline V gene encodes CDR1 MNHEY and CDR2 SMNVEV (reference sequence). V shed 5 bases and J 1 base; nucleotides not matched to a gene: 0. The CDR3 totals 14 residues. CDR3 amino acids: CASSGQGTNEKLFF. CDR3 nucleotides: TGTGCCAGCAGTGGACAGGGAACTAATGAAAAACTGTTTTTT. The full variable domain, its missing parts supplied by reference TRBV27 and TRBJ1-4, is EAQVTQNPRYLITVTGKKLTVTCSQNMNHEYMSWYRQDPGLGLRQIYYSMNVEVTDKGDVPEGYKVSRKEKRNFPLILESPSPNQTSLYFCASSGQGTNEKLFFGSGTQLSVL.

This clone has just a few counts. The chain recombines TRBV25-1 with TRBJ2-7, with 10 bases identical to TRBD2. Germline CDR1 and CDR2: MGHDK and SYGVNS. The CDR3 is 17 residues long. J was trimmed by 5 bases and V by 2 bases; bases with no gene match: 12. CDR3 bases: TGTGCCAGCAGTGAACAGGGGCGGGCTAGCGGGAGAAACGAGCAGTACTTC. Its protein is CASSEQGRASGRNEQYF.

CDR3 sequence reads: CASRLAEISYNEQFF. In DNA, the CDR3 is TGTGCCAGCAGGCTAGCGGAAATCTCCTACAATGAGCAGTTCTTC. The chain has TRBV6-5 and TRBJ2-1, with TRBD2 matching 7 bases. This CDR3 is 15 amino acids long. V gave up 6 bases and J gave up 0 bases; unmatched junction bases: 5. Germline lookup yields CDR1 MNHEY and CDR2 SVGAGI.

The V gene is TRBV2, the J gene TRBJ2-2, with TRBD2 identical over 8 bases. The V gene end was trimmed by 3 bases and the J gene end by 4 bases; junction bases not matched to a gene: 7. The CDR3 extends over 16 amino acids. Germline loops: CDR1 SNHLY, CDR2 FYNNEI. In nucleotides, the CDR3 is TGTGCCAGCAGTGATGGAGAGCGGGAGTTCACCGGGGAGCTGTTTTTT. It yields the protein CASSDGEREFTGELFF.

The chain links TRBV27 to TRBJ2-7, with TRBD2 identical over 15 bases. The CDR3 loop spans 15 amino acids. Germline V CDR1 and CDR2: MNHEY, SMNVEV (reference sequence). Unmatched junction bases numbered 2, after V lost 5 bases and J lost 3 bases. The CDR3 is CASSGLAGGLYEQYF. CDR3 DNA sequence: TGTGCCAGCAGTGGACTAGCGGGAGGGCTCTACGAGCAGTACTTC.

The chain recombines TRBV6-2 or TRBV6-3 with TRBJ1-2; D may be TRBD1 (5 bases). The CDR3 is 14 residues long. Per germline, CDR1 MNHEY and CDR2 SVGEGT. V shed 0 bases and J shed 6 bases, with 11 bases lying between them. The CDR3 spells CASSYSGQGNGYTF. For the CDR3, the DNA is TGTGCCAGCAGTTACTCGGGGCAGGGAAATGGCTACACCTTC.

The CDR3 here is CASSDRRLAGVYNEQFF. Written as DNA, the CDR3 is TGTGCCAGCAGTGACCGGAGACTAGCGGGAGTGTACAATGAGCAGTTCTTC. The chain recombines TRBV25-1 with TRBJ2-1, with 12 bases matching TRBD2. The CDR3 totals 17 residues. V was pared by 3 bases and J by 4 bases, with 7 bases of the junction left unmatched. Germline V gives CDR1 MGHDK, CDR2 SYGVNS.

The rearrangement joins TRBV2 to TRBJ2-7; unclear D gene. With 7 bases removed from V and 10 bases from J, the gap between germline ends came to 20 bases. Germline assignment: CDR1 SNHLY and CDR2 FYNNEI. This CDR3 contains 13 residues. The CDR3 nucleotides read TGTGCCAGCACCCAAGATTTCGGGTTTAACCAGTACTTC. It codes for CASTQDFGFNQYF.

The chain uses TRBV27 and TRBJ1-1; tentative D call: TRBD1 (5 bases). V lost 3 bases and J lost 4, with 15 bases in between. The CDR3 has 15 amino acids. Per germline, CDR1 MNHEY and CDR2 SMNVEV (reference sequence). CDR3 residues: CASSLSPGSGTEAFF. The CDR3 nucleotides read TGTGCCAGCAGTTTGAGTCCAGGGTCGGGCACTGAAGCTTTCTTT.

This clone was detected only a few times. CDR3 sequence reads: CASSPLVVGLATGANVLTF. CDR3 coding DNA: TGTGCCAGCTCACCACTAGTCGTGGGGCTCGCGACTGGGGCCAACGTCCTGACTTTC. The chain recombines TRBV18 with TRBJ2-6; possibly TRBD1 for D (5 bases). CDR3 size: 19 residues. The ends were cut back, 1 base at V and 2 bases at J, with 18 bases in the middle. Germline CDR1 KGHSH, CDR2 LQKENI. The full variable domain, completed using reference TRBV18 and TRBJ2-6, is NAGVMQNPRHLVRRRGQEARLRCSPMKGHSHVYWYRQLPEEGLKFMVYLQKENIIDESGMPKERFSAEFPKEGPSILRIQQVVRGDSAAYFCASSPLVVGLATGANVLTFGAGSRLTVL.

This chain links TRBV7-9 with TRBJ2-2; 9 positions agree with TRBD2. Trimming cost V 6 bases and J 5 bases; bases outside gene matches: 4. Germline CDR1 and CDR2: SEHNR and FQNEAQ (reference sequence). This CDR3 spans 14 amino acids. CDR3 in amino acids: CASRGLAGTGELFF. In DNA, the CDR3 is TGTGCCAGCAGAGGGCTAGCGGGAACCGGGGAGCTGTTTTTT. Based on the CDR3 plus reference TRBV7-9 and TRBJ2-2, the full variable domain is DTGVSQNPRHKITKRGQNVTFRCDPISEHNRLYWYRQTLGQGPEFLTYFQNEAQLEKSRLLSDRFSAERPKGSFSTLEIQRTEQGDSAMYLCASRGLAGTGELFFGEGSRLTVL.

This clone has only one observation. The chain combines TRBV27 with TRBJ2-7; 7 nucleotides match TRBD2. Germline values: CDR1 MNHEY, CDR2 SMNVEV (reference sequence). V shed 8 bases and J 5 bases; nucleotides not matched to a gene: 12. The CDR3 runs to 14 residues. The CDR3 loop is CASWEGLSGNEQYF. CDR3 nucleotides: TGTGCCAGCTGGGAGGGGTTGAGCGGCAACGAGCAGTACTTC.